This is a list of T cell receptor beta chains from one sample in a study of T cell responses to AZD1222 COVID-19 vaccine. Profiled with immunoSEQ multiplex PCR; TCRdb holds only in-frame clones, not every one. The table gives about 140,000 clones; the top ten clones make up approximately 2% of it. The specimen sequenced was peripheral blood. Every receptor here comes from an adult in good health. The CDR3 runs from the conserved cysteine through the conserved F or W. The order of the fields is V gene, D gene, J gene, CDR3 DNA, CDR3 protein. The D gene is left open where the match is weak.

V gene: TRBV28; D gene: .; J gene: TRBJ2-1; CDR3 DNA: TGTGCCAGCAGCTCCTACAATGAGCAGTTCTTC; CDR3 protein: CASSSYNEQFF
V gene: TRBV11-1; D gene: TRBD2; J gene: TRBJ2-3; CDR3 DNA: TGTGCCAGCAGCTTAGACGCTAGCGGGTACACAGATACGCAGTATTTT; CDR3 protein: CASSLDASGYTDTQYF
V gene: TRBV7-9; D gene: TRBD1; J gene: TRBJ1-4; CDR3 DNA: TGTGCCAGCAGCCTCGGGACAGGGGTGAATGAAAAACTGTTTTTT; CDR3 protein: CASSLGTGVNEKLFF
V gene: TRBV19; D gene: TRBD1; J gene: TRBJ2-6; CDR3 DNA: TGTGCCAGTAGTGCCCCGGGACAGGCCTCTGGGGCCAACGTCCTGACTTTC; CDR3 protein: CASSAPGQASGANVLTF
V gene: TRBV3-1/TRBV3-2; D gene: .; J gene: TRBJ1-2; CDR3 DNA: TGTGCCAGCAGCCAAGTCCTGGGCCCATCGCCTGGCTACACCTTC; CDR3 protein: CASSQVLGPSPGYTF
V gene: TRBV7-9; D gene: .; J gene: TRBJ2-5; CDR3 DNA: TGTGCCAGCAGCTTGCTAGCAGAGACCCAGTACTTC; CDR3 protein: CASSLLAETQYF
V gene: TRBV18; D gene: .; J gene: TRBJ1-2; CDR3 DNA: TGTGCCAGCTCACCAGAGCTATCGTCGGACTATGGCTACACCTTC; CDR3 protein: CASSPELSSDYGYTF
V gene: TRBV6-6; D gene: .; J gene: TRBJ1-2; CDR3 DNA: TGTGCCAGCAGTCGGACATCCGGGGCTGATGGCTACACCTTC; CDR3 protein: CASSRTSGADGYTF
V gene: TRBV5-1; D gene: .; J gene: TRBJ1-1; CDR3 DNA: TGCGCCAGCAGCTTGGACAAAGCGGGCACTGAAGCTTTCTTT; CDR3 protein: CASSLDKAGTEAFF
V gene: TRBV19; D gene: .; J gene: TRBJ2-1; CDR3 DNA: TGTGCCAGTAGCCCGACAGGCTACAATGAGCAGTTCTTC; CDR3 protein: CASSPTGYNEQFF
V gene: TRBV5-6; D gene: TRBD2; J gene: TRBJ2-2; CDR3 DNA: TGTGCCAGCAGCCCTAGCGGGGGGGGATCCACCGGGGAGCTGTTTTTT; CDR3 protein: CASSPSGGGSTGELFF
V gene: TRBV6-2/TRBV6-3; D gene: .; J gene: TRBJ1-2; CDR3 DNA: TGTGCCAGCAGCCTGGAAGGCTATGGCTACACCTTC; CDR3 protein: CASSLEGYGYTF
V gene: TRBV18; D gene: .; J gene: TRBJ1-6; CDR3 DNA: TGTGCCAGCTCACCCAGTCATAATTCACCCCTCCACTTT; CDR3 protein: CASSPSHNSPLHF
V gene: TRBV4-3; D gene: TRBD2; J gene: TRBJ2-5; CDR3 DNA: TGCGCCAGCAGCCCCGACGGAAAGTTGACTAGCGGAAAAGAGACCCAGTACTTC; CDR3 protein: CASSPDGKLTSGKETQYF
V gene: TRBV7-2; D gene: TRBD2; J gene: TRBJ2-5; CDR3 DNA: TGTGCCAGCAGCTTATCCCGGGCCAGCGGGGTACAAGAGACCCAGTACTTC; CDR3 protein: CASSLSRASGVQETQYF
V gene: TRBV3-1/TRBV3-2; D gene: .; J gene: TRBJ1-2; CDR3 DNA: TGTGCCAGCAGCCAAGGGCCTCTTCGGGACTATGGCTACACCTTC; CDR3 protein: CASSQGPLRDYGYTF
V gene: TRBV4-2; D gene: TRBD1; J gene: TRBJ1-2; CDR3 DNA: TGTGCCAGCAGCCAAGATATAGGGGACAGGAACTATGGCTACACCTTC; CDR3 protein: CASSQDIGDRNYGYTF
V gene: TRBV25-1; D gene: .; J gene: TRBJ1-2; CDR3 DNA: TGTGCCAGCAGTGAATCGGAACGGCGGCGCTACACCTTC; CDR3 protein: CASSESERRRYTF
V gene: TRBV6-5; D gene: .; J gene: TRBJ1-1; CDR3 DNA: TGTGCCAGCAGTCGGGGGACTGAAGCTTTCTTT; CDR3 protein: CASSRGTEAFF
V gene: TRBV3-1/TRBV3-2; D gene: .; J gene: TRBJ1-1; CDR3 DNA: TGTGCCAGCACCGCAAAACACAAGCTTGGGGGAGCTTTCTTT; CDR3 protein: CASTAKHKLGGAFF
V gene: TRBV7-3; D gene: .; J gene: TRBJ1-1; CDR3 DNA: TGTGCCAGCAGCTTATCCTGGGAAGCTGAAGCTTTCTTT; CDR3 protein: CASSLSWEAEAFF
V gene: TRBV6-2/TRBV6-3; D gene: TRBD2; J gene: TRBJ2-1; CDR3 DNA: TGTGCCAGCAGTTCACGGACTAGCGGGGGCCATGAGCAGTTCTTC; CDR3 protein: CASSSRTSGGHEQFF
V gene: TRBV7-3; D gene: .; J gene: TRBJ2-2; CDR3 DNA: TGTGCCAGCAGCTCTGGGGCTAACACCGGGGAGCTGTTTTTT; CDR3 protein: CASSSGANTGELFF
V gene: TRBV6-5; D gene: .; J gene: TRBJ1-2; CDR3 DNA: TGTGCCAGCAGTTACTCCCAGGAGGGCCACTATGGCTACACCTTC; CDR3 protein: CASSYSQEGHYGYTF
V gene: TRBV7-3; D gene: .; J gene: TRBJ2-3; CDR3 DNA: TGTGCCAGCAGCTTGGACCGGGGCGCAGATACGCAGTATTTT; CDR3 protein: CASSLDRGADTQYF
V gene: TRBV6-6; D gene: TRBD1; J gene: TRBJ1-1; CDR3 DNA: TGTGCCAGCAGAGCGGGACAGGGCGCATCCACTGAAGCTTTCTTT; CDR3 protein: CASRAGQGASTEAFF
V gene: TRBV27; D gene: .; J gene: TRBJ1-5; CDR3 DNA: TGTGCCAGCAGCTTCGGGACAAATCAGCCCCAGCATTTT; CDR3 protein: CASSFGTNQPQHF